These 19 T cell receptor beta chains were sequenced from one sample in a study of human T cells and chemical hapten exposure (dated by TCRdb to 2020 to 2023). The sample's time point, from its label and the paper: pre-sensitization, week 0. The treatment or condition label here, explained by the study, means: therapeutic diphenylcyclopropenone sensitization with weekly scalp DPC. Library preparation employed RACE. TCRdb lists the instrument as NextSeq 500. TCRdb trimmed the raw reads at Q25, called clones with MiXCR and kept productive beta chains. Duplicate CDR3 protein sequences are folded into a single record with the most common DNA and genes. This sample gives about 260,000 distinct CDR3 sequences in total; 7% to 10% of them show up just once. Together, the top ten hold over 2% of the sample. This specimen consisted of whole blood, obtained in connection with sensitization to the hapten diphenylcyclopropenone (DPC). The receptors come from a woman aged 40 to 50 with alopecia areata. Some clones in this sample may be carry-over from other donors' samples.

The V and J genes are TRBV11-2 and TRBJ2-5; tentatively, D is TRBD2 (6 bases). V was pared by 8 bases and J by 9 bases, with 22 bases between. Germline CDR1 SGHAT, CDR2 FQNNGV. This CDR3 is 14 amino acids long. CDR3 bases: TGTGCCAGCCGCTACCGGAGACTAGAAGGGTCCCAGTACTTC. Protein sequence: CASRYRRLEGSQYF.

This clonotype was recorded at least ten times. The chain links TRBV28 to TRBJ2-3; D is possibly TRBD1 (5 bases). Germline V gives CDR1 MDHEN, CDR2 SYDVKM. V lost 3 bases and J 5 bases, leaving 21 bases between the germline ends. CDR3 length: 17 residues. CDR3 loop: CASSFPPLGAVRDTQYF. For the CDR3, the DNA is TGTGCCAGCAGTTTCCCACCCTTAGGGGCGGTGAGAGATACGCAGTATTTT. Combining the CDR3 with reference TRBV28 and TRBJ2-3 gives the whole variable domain DVKVTQSSRYLVKRTGEKVFLECVQDMDHENMFWYRQDPGLGLRLIYFSYDVKMKEKGDIPEGYSVSREKKERFSLILESASTNQTSMYLCASSFPPLGAVRDTQYFGPGTRLTVL.

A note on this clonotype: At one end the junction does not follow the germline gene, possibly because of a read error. The DNA for the CDR3 is TGTGCCACCGACCCGGCGGGTTCATACTCTGGTCAGCCCCGGCATTTT. The encoded protein is CATDPAGSYSGQPRHF. The chain combines TRBV12-3 or TRBV12-4 with TRBJ1-5; no clear D gene. The CDR3 runs to 16 residues.

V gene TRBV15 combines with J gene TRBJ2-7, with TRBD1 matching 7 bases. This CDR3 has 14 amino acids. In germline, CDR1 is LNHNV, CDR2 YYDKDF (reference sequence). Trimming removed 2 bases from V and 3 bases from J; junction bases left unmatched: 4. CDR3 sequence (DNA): TGTGCCACCAGCAGAAACAGGGGATACTACGAGCAGTACTTC. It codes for CATSRNRGYYEQYF. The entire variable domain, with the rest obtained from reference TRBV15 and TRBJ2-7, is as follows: DAMVIQNPRYQVTQFGKPVTLSCSQTLNHNVMYWYQQKSSQAPKLLFHYYDKDFNNEADTPDNFQSRRPNTSFCFLDIRSPGLGDTAMYLCATSRNRGYYEQYFGPGTRLTVT.

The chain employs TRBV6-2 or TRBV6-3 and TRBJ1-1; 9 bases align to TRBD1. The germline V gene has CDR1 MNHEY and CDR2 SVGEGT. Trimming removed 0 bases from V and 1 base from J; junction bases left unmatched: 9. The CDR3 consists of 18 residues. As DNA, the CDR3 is TGTGCCAGCAGTTACTCGGACTGGGACAGGGTACCGAACACTGAAGCTTTCTTT. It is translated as CASSYSDWDRVPNTEAFF.

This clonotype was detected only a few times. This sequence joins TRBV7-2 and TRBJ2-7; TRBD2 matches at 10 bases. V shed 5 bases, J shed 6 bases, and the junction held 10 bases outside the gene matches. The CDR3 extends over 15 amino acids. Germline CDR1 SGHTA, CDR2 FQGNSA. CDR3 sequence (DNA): TGTGCCAGCAGCCAGACTCCTAGCGGGAGCTCCGAGCAGTACTTC. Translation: CASSQTPSGSSEQYF.

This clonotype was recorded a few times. CDR3 protein: CASSGSTTPGQAAYEQYF. CDR3 DNA: TGCGCCAGCAGCGGTTCAACCACCCCGGGACAGGCAGCCTACGAGCAGTACTTC. The V gene is TRBV5-1, the J gene TRBJ2-7, with 8 bases fitting TRBD1. Germline V gene lookup returns CDR1 SGHRS and CDR2 YFSETQ. V lost 4 bases, J lost 2 bases, and 17 bases stayed unmatched. This CDR3 has 18 amino acids.

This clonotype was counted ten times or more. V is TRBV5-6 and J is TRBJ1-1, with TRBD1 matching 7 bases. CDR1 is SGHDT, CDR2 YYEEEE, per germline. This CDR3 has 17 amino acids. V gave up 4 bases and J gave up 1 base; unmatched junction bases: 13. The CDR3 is CASSPRYLGGANTEAFF. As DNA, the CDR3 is TGTGCCAGCAGCCCTCGGTATCTAGGGGGCGCGAACACTGAAGCTTTCTTT.

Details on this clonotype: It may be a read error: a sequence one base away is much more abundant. The CDR3 loop is CASSLSRNTIYF. CDR3 nucleotide sequence: TGTGCCAGCAGCTTATCTAGAAACACCATATATTTT. This rearrangement joins TRBV7-9 to TRBJ1-3; D is uncertain. Germline lookup yields CDR1 SEHNR and CDR2 FQNEAQ (reference sequence). V lost 2 bases, J lost 5 bases, and 4 bases lay in between. CDR3 size: 12 residues. Full variable domain (missing parts from reference TRBV7-9 and TRBJ1-3): DTGVSQNPRHKITKRGQNVTFRCDPISEHNRLYWYRQTLGQGPEFLTYFQNEAQLEKSRLLSDRFSAERPKGSFSTLEIQRTEQGDSAMYLCASSLSRNTIYFGEGSWLTVV.

CDR3 coding DNA: TGCAGCGTTGAAGGAGCCAAAAACATTCAGTACTTC. This gives the protein CSVEGAKNIQYF. V gene TRBV29-1 combines with J gene TRBJ2-4; D not resolved. This CDR3 spans 12 amino acids. CDR1 is SQVTM, CDR2 ANQGSEA, per germline. The ends were cut back, 1 base at V and 0 bases at J, with 1 base in the middle.

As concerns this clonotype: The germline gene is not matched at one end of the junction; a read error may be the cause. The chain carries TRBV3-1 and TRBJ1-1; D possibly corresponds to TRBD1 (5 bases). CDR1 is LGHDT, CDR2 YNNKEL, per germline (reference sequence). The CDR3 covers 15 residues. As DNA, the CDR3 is TGTGCCTGCAGCCCCCGGGACTCTCGAAACACTGAAGCTTTCTTT. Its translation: CACSPRDSRNTEAFF.

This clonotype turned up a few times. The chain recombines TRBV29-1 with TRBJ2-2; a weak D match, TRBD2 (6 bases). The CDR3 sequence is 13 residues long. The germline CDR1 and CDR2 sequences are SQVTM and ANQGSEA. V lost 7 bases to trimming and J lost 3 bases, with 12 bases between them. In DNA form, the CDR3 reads TGCAGCGGGGAAGCGGGCGACACCGGGGAGCTGTTTTTT. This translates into CSGEAGDTGELFF.

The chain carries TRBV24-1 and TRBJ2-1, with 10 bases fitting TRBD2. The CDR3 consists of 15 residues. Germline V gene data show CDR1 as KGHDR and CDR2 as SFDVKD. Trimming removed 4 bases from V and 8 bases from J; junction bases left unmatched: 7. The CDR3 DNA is TGTGCCACCAGTGACTCACTAGCGGGATGGGATGAGCAGTTCTTC. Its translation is CATSDSLAGWDEQFF.

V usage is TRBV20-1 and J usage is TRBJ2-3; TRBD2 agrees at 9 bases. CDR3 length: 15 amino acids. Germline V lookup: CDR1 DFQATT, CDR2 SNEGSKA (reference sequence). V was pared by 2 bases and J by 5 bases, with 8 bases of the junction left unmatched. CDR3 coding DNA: TGCAGTGCTAGATACTTAGCGGGAGTTCAAGATACGCAGTATTTT. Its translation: CSARYLAGVQDTQYF.

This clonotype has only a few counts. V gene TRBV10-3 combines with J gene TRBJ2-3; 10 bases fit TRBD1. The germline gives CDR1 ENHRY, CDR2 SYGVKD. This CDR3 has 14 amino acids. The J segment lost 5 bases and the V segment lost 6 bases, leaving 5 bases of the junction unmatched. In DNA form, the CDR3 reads TGTGCCATCAGCCGGGACAGGGGAGGAGATACGCAGTATTTT. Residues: CAISRDRGGDTQYF.

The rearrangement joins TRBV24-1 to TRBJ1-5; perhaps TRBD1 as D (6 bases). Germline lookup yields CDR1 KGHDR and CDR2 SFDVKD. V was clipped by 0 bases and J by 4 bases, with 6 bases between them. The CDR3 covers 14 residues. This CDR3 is CATSDLQGNQPQHF. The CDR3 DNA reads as TGTGCCACCAGTGATTTGCAGGGGAATCAGCCCCAGCATTTT.

As DNA, the CDR3 is TGCGCCAGCAGCCAAGGCGACTACCCCACCGGGGAGCTGTTTTTT. Translated, it gives CASSQGDYPTGELFF. The chain recombines TRBV4-3 with TRBJ2-2; TRBD2 is a possible D gene (5 bases). The CDR3 has 15 amino acids. CDR1 LGHNA and CDR2 YSLEER come from the germline V gene. V was pared by 1 base and J by 4 bases, with 10 bases between.

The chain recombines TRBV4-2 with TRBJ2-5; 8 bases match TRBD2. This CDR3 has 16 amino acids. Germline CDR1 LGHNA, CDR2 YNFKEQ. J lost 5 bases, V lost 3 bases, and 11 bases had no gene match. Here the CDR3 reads CASSQTSQREFETQYF. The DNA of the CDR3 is TGTGCCAGCAGCCAGACCTCCCAGCGGGAGTTCGAGACCCAGTACTTC.

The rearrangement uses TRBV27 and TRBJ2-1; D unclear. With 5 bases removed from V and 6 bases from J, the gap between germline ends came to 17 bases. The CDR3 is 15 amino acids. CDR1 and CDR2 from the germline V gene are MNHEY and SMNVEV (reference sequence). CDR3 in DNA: TGTGCCAGCAGTCAACACCTGGGAAGGTTCAATGAGCAGTTCTTC. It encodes CASSQHLGRFNEQFF.